Each of the 21 T cell receptor beta chains below was sequenced from the same sample in a study of T cells in tumors after PD-1 blockade. The table came from immunoSEQ multiplex PCR; TCRdb's copy has only in-frame clones and leaves some out. The data contain 20,000 to 25,000 clones, around 80% of them singletons. The sample was PBMCs, taken before anti-PD-1 treatment. All receptors derive from a human donor with basal cell carcinoma.

The chain joins TRBV2 to TRBJ1-2; D possibly corresponds to TRBD1 (5 bases). Per germline, CDR1 SNHLY and CDR2 FYNNEI. Trimming took 4 bases from V and 4 from J, leaving 7 bases between them. CDR3 length equals 12 residues. The DNA of the CDR3 is TGTGCCAGCAGTGGACAGCCCTATGGCTACACCTTC. Translating it yields CASSGQPYGYTF.

The chain combines TRBV28 with TRBJ1-2; TRBD1 agrees at 7 bases. In germline, CDR1 is MDHEN, CDR2 SYDVKM. The CDR3 length is 17 residues. The trim removed 3 bases at V and 4 bases at J, leaving 14 bases unmatched. In nucleotides, the CDR3 is TGTGCCAGCAGTTTCTACCGCAGCGGGGACAGCGGCTATGGCTACACCTTC. It encodes CASSFYRSGDSGYGYTF.

The V call is TRBV15, the J call TRBJ2-5; D is perhaps TRBD2 (6 bases). Trimming left V 1 base short and J 2 bases short, with 14 bases between. This CDR3 spans 16 amino acids. Germline V gene sequence: CDR1 LNHNV, CDR2 YYDKDF (reference sequence). Here the CDR3 DNA reads TGTGCCACCAGCAGAGGGTACGGGACTCCTCAAGAGACCCAGTACTTC. Amino acid sequence: CATSRGYGTPQETQYF.

V is TRBV9 and J is TRBJ2-1; 10 nucleotides agree with TRBD1. The junction had 13 bases not matched to a gene; V was cut back by 4 bases and J by 9 bases. CDR1 is SGDLS, CDR2 YYNGEE, per germline. CDR3 length: 16 residues. The CDR3 loop reads CASSPGGGTGAGEQFF. The CDR3, as DNA: TGTGCCAGCAGCCCCGGTGGTGGGACAGGGGCCGGTGAGCAGTTCTTC. Full variable domain (remainder filled in from reference TRBV9 and TRBJ2-1): DSGVTQTPKHLITATGQRVTLRCSPRSGDLSVYWYQQSLDQGLQFLIQYYNGEERAKGNILERFSAQQFPDLHSELNLSSLELGDSALYFCASSPGGGTGAGEQFFGPGTRLTVL.

The chain links TRBV6-1 to TRBJ2-3; no clear D gene. CDR3 length: 16 residues. V shed 3 bases and J shed 1 base, with 14 bases lying between them. Germline V gene lookup returns CDR1 MNHNS and CDR2 SASEGT. The CDR3 DNA reads as TGTGCCAGCAGTGAGAGGTGGATCCCTGGCACAGATACGCAGTATTTT. The encoded protein is CASSERWIPGTDTQYF.

The chain has TRBV5-6 and TRBJ1-1; D gene unclear. V shed 2 bases and J shed 4 bases, with 15 bases lying between them. This CDR3 contains 15 residues. CDR1 is SGHDT and CDR2 is YYEEEE in the germline V gene. The CDR3 coding sequence is TGTGCCAGCAGCTTAACCTCCTTCGCGGTCACTGAAGCTTTCTTT. Its protein is CASSLTSFAVTEAFF.

This chain uses TRBV19 with TRBJ2-3, with TRBD1 identical over 9 bases. The CDR3 has 16 residues. The germline V gene has CDR1 LNHDA and CDR2 SQIVND (reference sequence). V trimming: 4 bases; J trimming: 1 base; junction bases outside the gene matches: 6. CDR3 in DNA: TGTGCCAGTAGTACTCCAAGGACAGGGGGCACAGATACGCAGTATTTT. This sequence encodes CASSTPRTGGTDTQYF.

This chain connects TRBV7-3 to TRBJ1-3; TRBD1 matches at 9 bases. The CDR3 length is 16 residues. Per the germline V gene, CDR1 is SGHTA and CDR2 is FQGTGA. V lost 5 bases and J lost 0; bases outside the gene matches: 5. The CDR3 spells CASSPTGGTSGNTIYF. CDR3 nucleotide sequence: TGTGCCAGCAGCCCTACAGGGGGCACCTCTGGAAACACCATATATTTT.

The count of this clone is one. The chain combines TRBV29-1 with TRBJ2-5; D remains unclear. Trimming removed 1 base at V and 5 bases at J, with 8 bases between. Germline CDR1 reads SQVTM; CDR2 reads ANQGSEA. CDR3 length equals 12 residues. The CDR3 spells CSVEGAQETQYF. The CDR3 nucleotides are TGCAGCGTTGAAGGGGCTCAGGAGACCCAGTACTTC. Drawing the rest from reference TRBV29-1 and TRBJ2-5, the complete variable domain is SAVISQKPSRDICQRGTSLTIQCQVDSQVTMMFWYRQQPGQSLTLIATANQGSEATYESGFVIDKFPISRPNLTFSTLTVSNMSPEDSSIYLCSVEGAQETQYFGPGTRLLVL.

Worth noting for this clone: The sample contains more than one DNA sequence encoding this CDR3. This sequence joins TRBV19 and TRBJ2-7, with D perhaps being TRBD1 or TRBD2 (5 bases each). CDR3 size: 15 residues. CDR1 LNHDA and CDR2 SQIVND come from the germline V gene (reference sequence). The V end was cut by 3 bases, the J end by 7 bases, with 19 bases between. CDR3 nucleotides: TGTGCCAGTAGTATCGGGACCAGCGATTTCGGTGAGCAGTACTTC. This encodes CASSIGTSDFGEQYF.

This clone was counted a single time. The V and J genes are TRBV6-1 and TRBJ2-6; 7 bases fit TRBD1. The CDR3 has 17 amino acids. The germline gives CDR1 MNHNS, CDR2 SASEGT. The trim removed 3 bases at V and 3 bases at J, leaving 8 bases unmatched. CDR3 sequence: CASSDPTGIGGANVLTF. The CDR3, as DNA: TGTGCCAGCAGTGACCCGACAGGGATCGGTGGGGCCAACGTCCTGACTTTC.

The chain is built from TRBV5-1 and TRBJ1-4; 8 bases line up with TRBD1. V lost 6 bases and J lost 7; bases outside the gene matches: 8. This CDR3 is built from 14 residues. Germline assignment: CDR1 SGHRS and CDR2 YFSETQ. CDR3: CASTEQGAGEKLFF. The CDR3, as DNA: TGCGCCAGCACAGAGCAGGGGGCGGGTGAAAAACTGTTTTTT.

The V and J genes are TRBV3-1 (or the pseudogene TRBV3-2) and TRBJ2-3; TRBD2 matches 7 bases. The CDR3 has 15 amino acids. With V trimmed by 0 bases and J by 5 bases, 5 bases remained unmatched. The germline V gene encodes CDR1 LGHDT and CDR2 YNNKEL (reference sequence). The chain's CDR3 is CASSQDGASGDTQYF. The CDR3 DNA reads TGTGCCAGCAGCCAAGATGGTGCTAGCGGAGATACGCAGTATTTT.

This clone was observed a single time. The rearrangement joins TRBV15 to TRBJ2-5; D call uncertain. The CDR3 loop spans 16 amino acids. Germline V gives CDR1 LNHNV, CDR2 YYDKDF (reference sequence). The V end was cut by 3 bases, the J end by 1 base, with 15 bases between. The CDR3 here is CATSRDPVWAQETQYF. The CDR3 DNA is TGTGCCACCAGCAGGGACCCAGTGTGGGCCCAAGAGACCCAGTACTTC.

This clone has a handful of counts. The V and J genes are TRBV20-1 and TRBJ1-1; D is possibly TRBD1 (5 bases). Germline values: CDR1 DFQATT, CDR2 SNEGSKA (reference sequence). The CDR3 extends over 13 amino acids. Trimming cost V 3 bases and J 6 bases, with 14 bases left between them. The CDR3 is CSASLGQGAEAFF. CDR3 coding DNA: TGCAGTGCTAGTTTGGGGCAGGGCGCTGAAGCTTTCTTT.

The CDR3 DNA follows: TGTGCCAGCAGTGAGGACAGGGGCGGCTCTTATGGCTACACCTTC. It encodes CASSEDRGGSYGYTF. This chain uses TRBV6-1 with TRBJ1-2; TRBD1 aligns across 9 bases. V lost 3 bases to trimming and J lost 5 bases; unmatched junction nucleotides: 7. Germline values: CDR1 MNHNS, CDR2 SASEGT. This CDR3 has 15 residues.

V gene TRBV4-1 combines with J gene TRBJ2-1; perhaps TRBD2 as D (6 bases). V lost 1 base and J 0 bases, leaving 13 bases between the germline ends. The germline CDR1 and CDR2 sequences are MGHRA and YSYEKL. The CDR3 totals 17 residues. The CDR3 loop reads CASSQVLAPSSYNEQFF. The CDR3 DNA sequence: TGCGCCAGCAGCCAAGTTCTAGCGCCGAGCTCCTACAATGAGCAGTTCTTC.

The table lists this clone with a count of one. The chain recombines TRBV20-1 with TRBJ2-7, with unresolved D. V was trimmed by 1 base and J by 6 bases, leaving 7 bases between them. The CDR3 contains 11 residues. Germline V gene lookup returns CDR1 DFQATT and CDR2 SNEGSKA (reference sequence). The CDR3 DNA is TGCAGTGCTAGAGTGGCAGCCGAGCAGTACTTC. This encodes CSARVAAEQYF.

This sequence joins TRBV4-2 and TRBJ2-1, with D tentatively TRBD1 or TRBD2 (5 bases each). Looked up from germline, CDR1 is LGHNA and CDR2 is YNFKEQ. CDR3 length: 11 residues. The germline V and J ends were trimmed by 11 bases and 7 bases, with 12 bases remaining between them. The CDR3 sequence is CAGGSINEQFF. CDR3 in DNA: TGTGCCGGGGGAAGTATTAATGAGCAGTTCTTC.

The V call is TRBV30, the J call TRBJ2-1, with TRBD2 identical over 8 bases. This CDR3 is 15 amino acids long. V shed 1 base, J shed 0 bases, and the junction held 2 bases outside the gene matches. Per germline, CDR1 GTSNPN and CDR2 SVGIG (reference sequence). The chain's CDR3 is CAWSGSGSSYNEQFF. CDR3 nucleotide sequence: TGTGCCTGGAGTGGGAGCGGGAGCTCCTACAATGAGCAGTTCTTC.

The chain carries TRBV7-2 and TRBJ2-3; no reliable D call. With 1 base removed from V and 5 bases from J, the gap between germline ends came to 1 base. The CDR3 extends over 11 amino acids. In germline, CDR1 is SGHTA, CDR2 FQGNSA. The CDR3 nucleotides are TGTGCCAGCAGCTTAGTAGATACGCAGTATTTT. It yields the protein CASSLVDTQYF.